The 8 T cell receptor beta chains reported below all come from one sample, sequenced in a study of cytomegalovirus exposure and HLA in healthy donors. PCR amplification relied on 60 Vbeta primers (plus 13 Jbeta primers). Some clones are missing from TCRdb's copy, which holds only in-frame ones; the method was immunoSEQ multiplex PCR. Of roughly 150,000 clones listed, roughly 85% were seen once; the top ten hold around 2.6%. The sequenced sample was PBMCs. The receptor source for this set is a man younger than 45 in good health and CMV-seropositive.

This chain links TRBV9 with TRBJ2-7, with D possibly TRBD2 on 5 matching bases. The germline V and J ends were trimmed by 0 bases and 3 bases, with 10 bases remaining between them. Germline V gene sequence: CDR1 SGDLS, CDR2 YYNGEE. The CDR3 totals 14 residues. CDR3 DNA: TGTGCCAGCAGCGTAGGGTCAGCGGTCTACGAGCAGTACTTC. It translates to CASSVGSAVYEQYF.

The chain has TRBV4-1 and TRBJ2-2; 10 positions match TRBD2. The CDR3 has 16 amino acids. Germline values: CDR1 MGHRA, CDR2 YSYEKL. V lost 4 bases to trimming and J lost 2 bases; unmatched junction nucleotides: 4. This chain's CDR3 is CASSLTSGINTGELFF. The CDR3 nucleotides are TGCGCCAGCAGCCTTACTAGCGGGATAAACACCGGGGAGCTGTTTTTT.

CDR3 in amino acids: CASSTTGTDYGYTF. CDR3 nucleotide sequence: TGTGCCAGTAGTACTACAGGTACAGACTATGGCTACACCTTC. The J gene is TRBJ1-2, the V gene TRBV19; perhaps TRBD1 as D (5 bases). This CDR3 region has 14 residues. Trimming cost V 4 bases and J 3 bases, with 12 bases left between them. Germline values: CDR1 LNHDA, CDR2 SQIVND (reference sequence).

The V and J genes are TRBV2 and TRBJ2-5, with 7 bases identical to TRBD1. CDR1 and CDR2 from the germline V gene are SNHLY and FYNNEI. CDR3 size: 14 residues. With V trimmed by 4 bases and J by 5 bases, 7 bases remained unmatched. The CDR3 region is CASSVQGHKETQYF. CDR3 coding DNA: TGTGCCAGCAGTGTACAGGGGCATAAGGAGACCCAGTACTTC.

The chain employs TRBV4-3 and TRBJ2-5, with 12 bases identical to TRBD2. Losses at the gene ends were 2 bases for V and 5 bases for J; bases not matched to a gene: 9. CDR1 and CDR2 (germline): LGHNA, YSLEER. CDR3 length: 17 residues. CDR3: CASSQKPPSGRVETQYF. The CDR3 DNA reads TGCGCCAGCAGCCAAAAGCCGCCTAGCGGGAGGGTGGAGACCCAGTACTTC.

Only a few counts were recorded for this clone. The chain is built from TRBV10-3 and TRBJ2-2; 7 bases match TRBD1. The CDR3 loop spans 16 amino acids. V was pared by 5 bases and J by 5 bases, with 11 bases of the junction left unmatched. Per the germline V gene, CDR1 is ENHRY and CDR2 is SYGVKD. The DNA of the CDR3 is TGTGCCATCAGTTCCGGGACAGTGAGGTTTACCGGGGAGCTGTTTTTT. Amino acids: CAISSGTVRFTGELFF.

The J gene is TRBJ2-3, the V gene TRBV27, with D tentatively TRBD2 (6 bases). Trimming took off 2 bases at V and 4 bases at J, with 16 bases between the two ends. CDR3 length equals 16 residues. Germline V gene lookup returns CDR1 MNHEY and CDR2 SMNVEV (reference sequence). CDR3 residues: CASSLRSSASADTQYF. The CDR3 nucleotides are TGTGCCAGCAGTTTAAGGTCTAGCGCTAGTGCAGATACGCAGTATTTT.

The V call is TRBV29-1, the J call TRBJ2-5; TRBD2 agrees at 10 bases. The CDR3 runs to 14 residues. The germline CDR1 and CDR2 sequences are SQVTM and ANQGSEA. Losses at the gene ends were 3 bases for V and 4 bases for J; bases not matched to a gene: 5. CDR3 DNA: TGCAGCGTTGACACTAGCGGGAATAGAGAGACCCAGTACTTC. It yields the protein CSVDTSGNRETQYF.